The 9 T cell receptor beta chains reported below all come from one sample, sequenced in a study of beta chain features in type 1 diabetes (dated by TCRdb to 2016 to 2018). The library was produced with the immunoSEQ multiplex PCR assay. The entire amount of isolated RNA was reverse transcribed using the High Capacity cDNA Reverse Transcription Kit, so the sequenced TCRB transcripts were expressed ones. In its TCRdb copy, this immuneACCESS table keeps in-frame sequences only and misses some clones. Where compared with another copy, unresolved V genes explain less than half of these, and the others have no known cause. In this sample the table shows approximately 470,000 clones, 30% of which occur a single time. Jointly, the top ten make up around 0.065% of the sample. Material for sequencing was naive CD4+ T cells from blood. Per the publication, the cell subset or site label means: true naive CD4+ T cells. These receptors came from a man aged 18 to 35 in good health.

V and J are TRBV30 and TRBJ1-2; D is possibly TRBD1 (5 bases). Germline CDR1 and CDR2: GTSNPN and SVGIG (reference sequence). The CDR3 contains 15 residues. The ends were cut back, 2 bases at V and 7 bases at J, with 20 bases in the middle. The CDR3 DNA follows: TGTGCCTGGAGTCCCCTCGACCTTGCTAGGGGTGGCTACACCTTC. Amino acid sequence: CAWSPLDLARGGYTF.

This chain uses TRBV6-4 with TRBJ2-1; D unresolved. CDR1 is MRHNA and CDR2 is SNTAGT in the germline V gene. Between the trimmed V and J ends, which lost 4 bases and 16 bases, there was a span of 14 bases. The CDR3 consists of 11 residues. Here the CDR3 DNA reads TGTGCCAGCAGTGCGGGCAGTCGGCACTTCTTC. Amino acid sequence: CASSAGSRHFF.

This clone has a handful of counts. This chain joins TRBV30 and TRBJ2-7; no definite D call. The CDR3 contains 15 residues. Between the trimmed V and J ends, which lost 0 bases and 8 bases, there was a span of 20 bases. Germline V lookup: CDR1 GTSNPN, CDR2 SVGIG (reference sequence). DNA of the CDR3: TGTGCCTGGAGTGTATCCCTCGGCGGCGAAACTCAGCAGTACTTC. It encodes CAWSVSLGGETQQYF.

This clone was observed a few times. The genes are TRBV5-6 and TRBJ2-4, with D uncertain. The CDR3 has 12 residues. V shed 2 bases and J shed 6 bases, with 6 bases lying between them. Germline CDR1 reads SGHDT; CDR2 reads YYEEEE. DNA for the CDR3: TGTGCCAGCAGCTTTTTGGGAAACATTCAGTACTTC. It translates to CASSFLGNIQYF. Based on the CDR3 plus reference TRBV5-6 and TRBJ2-4, the full variable domain is DAGVTQSPTHLIKTRGQQVTLRCSPKSGHDTVSWYQQALGQGPQFIFQYYEEEERQRGNFPDRFSGHQFPNYSSELNVNALLLGDSALYLCASSFLGNIQYFGAGTRLSVL.

This clone was counted only a few times. This chain links TRBV10-3 with TRBJ2-3; 11 positions match TRBD2. The V gene's germline CDR1 is ENHRY and CDR2 SYGVKD. The CDR3 consists of 12 residues. V lost 11 bases, J lost 8 bases, and 6 bases stayed unmatched. CDR3 nucleotide sequence: TGTGCCGGTGGACTAGCGGGTGGTACGCAGTATTTT. It yields the protein CAGGLAGGTQYF.

The chain employs TRBV30 and TRBJ2-3, with D unclear. There are 11 residues in the CDR3. CDR1 is GTSNPN and CDR2 is SVGIG in the germline V gene (reference sequence). Trimming took 0 bases from V and 5 from J, leaving 3 bases between them. For the CDR3, the DNA is TGTGCCTGGAGTGTGGTAGATACGCAGTATTTT. Its protein product is CAWSVVDTQYF.

This clone was observed a handful of times. This chain joins TRBV7-9 and TRBJ2-3; D may be TRBD1 (6 bases). Germline V gene data show CDR1 as SEHNR and CDR2 as FQNEAQ (reference sequence). The CDR3 is 13 amino acids. V shed 5 bases and J shed 4 bases, with 10 bases lying between them. As DNA, the CDR3 is TGTGCCAGCAGCGCGTGGGGGCCAGATACGCAGTATTTT. Amino acid sequence: CASSAWGPDTQYF.

This sequence joins TRBV7-9 and TRBJ2-1, with 12 positions matching TRBD2. The CDR3 extends over 15 amino acids. Losses at the gene ends were 5 bases for V and 5 bases for J; bases not matched to a gene: 4. CDR1 and CDR2 (germline): SEHNR, FQNEAQ (reference sequence). The CDR3, as DNA: TGTGCCAGCAGCCTTGGACTAGCGGGACACAATGAGCAGTTCTTC. Translating gives CASSLGLAGHNEQFF.

This chain uses TRBV29-1 with TRBJ2-5; D is perhaps TRBD1 or TRBD2 (5 bases each). The CDR3 is 14 amino acids. Deletions cut 5 bases from V and 2 bases from J, with 15 bases between. Germline values: CDR1 SQVTM, CDR2 ANQGSEA. CDR3 protein: CSVTGTRGQETQYF. The CDR3 DNA sequence: TGCAGCGTTACCGGGACCAGAGGACAAGAGACCCAGTACTTC.